The present T cell receptor (beta chain) was sequenced within a study of cytomegalovirus exposure and HLA in healthy donors. V gave up 6 bases and J gave up 12 bases; unmatched junction bases: 8. The CDR3 spans 11 residues. Germline-derived CDR1 and CDR2 are MDHEN and SYDVKM. A word on this clone: The antigen remains undetermined.

Findings and limits, study-wide: Rare TCR sequences predominated, though certain public TCRs were found in many donors. In an earlier analysis, in fewer than 700 donors, most V segments appeared productive either ~87% or ~30% of the time. CMV serostatus alone was available as immune exposure information. One cluster of highly shared sequence variants probably arose as a sequencing artifact.

Use of 60 Vbeta and 13 Jbeta primers characterized the PCR. The method was immunoSEQ multiplex PCR; TCRdb's version includes in-frame clones alone and lacks a portion of them. This sample's table has 55,000 to 85,000 clones. This TCR was recovered from a female donor in good health and CMV-seropositive. The sample taken for sequencing was PBMCs. V gene TRBV28 combines with J gene TRBJ2-7; 7 nucleotides line up with TRBD1. The CDR3 is CASSRKQGWYF. The CDR3, as DNA: TGTGCCAGCAGCCGTAAACAGGGGTGGTACTTC.